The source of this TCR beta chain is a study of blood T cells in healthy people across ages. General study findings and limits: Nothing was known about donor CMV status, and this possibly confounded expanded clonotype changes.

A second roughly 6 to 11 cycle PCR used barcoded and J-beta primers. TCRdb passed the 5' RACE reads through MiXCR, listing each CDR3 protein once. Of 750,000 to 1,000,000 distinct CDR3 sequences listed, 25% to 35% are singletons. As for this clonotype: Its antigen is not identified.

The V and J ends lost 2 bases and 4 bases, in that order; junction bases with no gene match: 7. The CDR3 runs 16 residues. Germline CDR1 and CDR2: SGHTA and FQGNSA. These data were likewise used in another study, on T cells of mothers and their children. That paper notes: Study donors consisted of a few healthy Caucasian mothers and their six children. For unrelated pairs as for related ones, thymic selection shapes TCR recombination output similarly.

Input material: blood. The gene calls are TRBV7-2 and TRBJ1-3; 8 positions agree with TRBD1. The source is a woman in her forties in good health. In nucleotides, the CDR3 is TGTGCCAGCAGCTTATATCCCAGGGGGCAAGGAAACACCATATATTTT. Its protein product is CASSLYPRGQGNTIYF.